This entry features one T cell receptor (beta chain) sequence. What it binds is unknown. The sample is drawn from a study of persistence of HIV-infected CD4 T cells. The libraries were made with immunoSEQ version 4 in survey mode. Sequenced by immunoSEQ multiplex PCR; TCRdb stores in-frame clones only, minus some. The sample holds more than 35,000 clones, about 89% seen once. This CDR3 is built from 15 residues. J gave up 9 bases and V 6 bases, and 14 bases lay outside the gene matches. The germline V gene has CDR1 MDHEN and CDR2 SYDVKM. This nonspecific control used anti-CD3/anti-CD28 bead stimulation of CD4+ T cells. Sorting selected CD4+ T cells upregulating both CD40 ligand and CD69.

The sequences come from CD4+ T cells sorted from PBMCs after roughly 18-hour stimulation, collected from a patient who received antiretroviral therapy. The chain joins TRBV28 to TRBJ1-5; TRBD1 agrees at 7 bases. This TCR was recovered from an adult man with HIV who was CMV-seropositive. The CDR3 region is CASSPSGTALGPQHF. The CDR3 DNA is TGTGCCAGCAGCCCCTCGGGGACAGCCTTGGGGCCCCAGCATTTT.